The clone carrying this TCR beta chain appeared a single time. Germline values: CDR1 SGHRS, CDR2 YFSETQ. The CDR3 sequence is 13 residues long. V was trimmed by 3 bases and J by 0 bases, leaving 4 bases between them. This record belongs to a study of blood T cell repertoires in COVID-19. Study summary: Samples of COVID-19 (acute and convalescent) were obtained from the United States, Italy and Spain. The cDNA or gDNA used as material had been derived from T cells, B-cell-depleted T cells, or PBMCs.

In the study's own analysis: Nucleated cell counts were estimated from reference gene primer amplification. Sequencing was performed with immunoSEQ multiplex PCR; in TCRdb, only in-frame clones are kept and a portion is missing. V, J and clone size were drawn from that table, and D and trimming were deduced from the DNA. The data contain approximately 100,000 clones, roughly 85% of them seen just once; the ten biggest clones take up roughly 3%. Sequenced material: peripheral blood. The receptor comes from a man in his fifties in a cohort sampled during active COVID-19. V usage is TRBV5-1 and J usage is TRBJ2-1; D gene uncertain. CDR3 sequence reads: CASSSFSYNEQFF. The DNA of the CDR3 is TGCGCCAGCAGCTCGTTCTCCTACAATGAGCAGTTCTTC.